Below, 26 T cell receptor beta chains from the same sample are listed, as sequenced in a study of shared clonotypes between healthy human individuals. Assay: immunoSEQ multiplex PCR; the TCRdb copy retains only in-frame clones and omits some. Of about 490,000 clones listed, 75% to 85% were seen once; the top ten hold 10% to 15%. Material for sequencing was PBMCs. These receptors all come from a woman aged 40 to 49 in good health. Some clones in this sample may be carry-over from other donors' samples.

The chain is built from TRBV4-1 and TRBJ1-5; D call uncertain. Germline assignment: CDR1 MGHRA and CDR2 YSYEKL. The length of the CDR3 is 15 residues. V lost 0 bases, J lost 3 bases, and 9 bases lay in between. As DNA, the CDR3 is TGCGCCAGCAGCCAAGATGAGACACCCAATCAGCCCCAGCATTTT. Its translation: CASSQDETPNQPQHF.

This CDR3 is CASSLNGGANTGELFF. CDR3 coding DNA: TGTGCCAGCAGCTTAAATGGGGGTGCGAACACCGGGGAGCTGTTTTTT. The chain uses TRBV7-3 and TRBJ2-2, with D perhaps given as TRBD1 or TRBD2 (5 bases each). CDR1 and CDR2 from the germline V gene are SGHTA and FQGTGA. The CDR3 spans 16 residues. The germline V and J ends were trimmed by 1 base and 0 bases, with 9 bases remaining between them.

This rearrangement joins TRBV29-1 to TRBJ1-1; 9 positions match TRBD1. The CDR3 is 13 amino acids. Germline V lookup: CDR1 SQVTM, CDR2 ANQGSEA. V shed 4 bases and J 3 bases; nucleotides not matched to a gene: 3. The CDR3 DNA sequence: TGCAGCGTTGGCCGGGACAGGGACACTGAAGCTTTCTTT. Translated, it gives CSVGRDRDTEAFF.

The chain carries TRBV5-6 and TRBJ2-3, with 11 nucleotides matching TRBD2. Trimming took 7 bases from V and 1 from J; bases not matched to a gene: 11. The germline gives CDR1 SGHDT, CDR2 YYEEEE. CDR3 length: 17 amino acids. The CDR3 loop is CASGELLAGDGTDTQYF. As DNA, the CDR3 is TGTGCCAGCGGCGAGCTACTAGCGGGAGATGGCACAGATACGCAGTATTTT.

This chain connects TRBV6-1 to TRBJ2-7; D remains ambiguous. Germline V gene data show CDR1 as MNHNS and CDR2 as SASEGT. The CDR3 is 13 residues long. With 7 bases removed from V and 2 bases from J, the gap between germline ends came to 12 bases. DNA for the CDR3: TGTGCCAGCATATTTGGCGATCCCTACGAGCAGTACTTC. This sequence encodes CASIFGDPYEQYF.

The chain uses TRBV7-9 and TRBJ1-1; TRBD1 aligns across 7 bases. Germline-derived CDR1 and CDR2 are SEHNR and FQNEAQ (reference sequence). This CDR3 region has 13 residues. Trimming took 5 bases from V and 4 from J; bases not matched to a gene: 4. CDR3 in DNA: TGTGCCAGCAGCCCGACAGGGTTCACTGAAGCTTTCTTT. It is translated as CASSPTGFTEAFF. Using reference TRBV7-9 and TRBJ1-1 for the parts outside the CDR3, the full variable domain is DTGVSQNPRHKITKRGQNVTFRCDPISEHNRLYWYRQTLGQGPEFLTYFQNEAQLEKSRLLSDRFSAERPKGSFSTLEIQRTEQGDSAMYLCASSPTGFTEAFFGQGTRLTVV.

The chain employs TRBV19 and TRBJ2-1, with TRBD2 as a possible D gene (6 bases). The CDR3 consists of 15 residues. Trimming left V 6 bases short and J 8 bases short, with 20 bases between. Germline V CDR1 and CDR2: LNHDA, SQIVND (reference sequence). CDR3 sequence (DNA): TGTGCCAGTAGGGGGGGACTCGCCCGGGGCGATGAGCAGTTCTTC. Translated: CASRGGLARGDEQFF.

Concerning this clone itself: Other DNA sequences of this sample code for an identical CDR3. V is TRBV19 and J is TRBJ1-3, with a tentative D call TRBD1 (6 bases). V was shortened by 5 bases and J by 0 bases, with 8 bases between the two germline ends. The CDR3 length is 14 residues. The germline CDR1 and CDR2 sequences are LNHDA and SQIVND (reference sequence). As DNA, the CDR3 is TGTGCCAGTAGTCGGGACAACTCTGGAAACACCATATATTTT. Protein sequence: CASSRDNSGNTIYF.

This clone qualifies as medium-sized. This specimen includes other DNA sequences encoding the same CDR3. The chain has TRBV29-1 and TRBJ1-2, with TRBD1 as a possible D gene (5 bases). CDR1 is SQVTM and CDR2 is ANQGSEA in the germline V gene. V lost 5 bases, J lost 1 base, and 17 bases lay in between. There are 15 residues in the CDR3. The CDR3 DNA sequence: TGCAGCGTTAATGAGGACGGCGGGGGTAACTATGGCTACACCTTC. Its translation is CSVNEDGGGNYGYTF.

The chain links TRBV4-3 to TRBJ1-2, with D possibly TRBD1 on 5 matching bases. Trimming took off 0 bases at V and 4 bases at J, with 9 bases between the two ends. This CDR3 is 14 amino acids long. The germline gives CDR1 LGHNA, CDR2 YSLEER. The chain's CDR3 is CASSQERGSYGYTF. The CDR3 nucleotides are TGCGCCAGCAGCCAAGAAAGGGGCAGCTATGGCTACACCTTC.

The gene calls are TRBV2 and TRBJ1-5, with D possibly TRBD1 on 5 matching bases. V lost 4 bases, J lost 4 bases, and 11 bases lay in between. The CDR3 is 14 residues long. Looked up from germline, CDR1 is SNHLY and CDR2 is FYNNEI. In DNA, the CDR3 is TGTGCCAGCAGTGGGACCAGGGTGAATCAGCCCCAGCATTTT. Its translation: CASSGTRVNQPQHF.

The J gene is TRBJ1-4, the V gene TRBV11-2; the D is unclear. The V end was cut by 1 base, the J end by 5 bases, with 8 bases between. The CDR3 has 14 amino acids. From germline, CDR1 is SGHAT and CDR2 FQNNGV. CDR3 amino acids: CASSLVRGNEKLFF. The CDR3 DNA reads as TGTGCCAGCAGCTTAGTAAGAGGAAATGAAAAACTGTTTTTT.

J is TRBJ2-7 and V is TRBV6-4, with TRBD1 matching over 10 bases. V gave up 10 bases and J gave up 0 bases; unmatched junction bases: 18. This CDR3 is built from 18 residues. Germline lookup yields CDR1 MRHNA and CDR2 SNTAGT. CDR3 region: CATRIWDRGLGGSYEQYF. CDR3 nucleotide sequence: TGTGCCACCCGAATTTGGGACAGGGGATTGGGGGGCTCCTACGAGCAGTACTTC.

The rearrangement uses TRBV30 and TRBJ2-1, with TRBD2 matching over 8 bases. Germline V gene data show CDR1 as GTSNPN and CDR2 as SVGIG (reference sequence). V lost 3 bases, J lost 8 bases, and 6 bases stayed unmatched. The CDR3 loop spans 13 amino acids. The CDR3 DNA is TGTGCCTGGAGCGCCGGGAGGGGCGATGAGCAGTTCTTC. Protein product: CAWSAGRGDEQFF.

The rearrangement uses TRBV28 and TRBJ1-5, with D possibly TRBD1 on 5 matching bases. There are 16 residues in the CDR3. Trimming left V 8 bases short and J 2 bases short, with 19 bases between. Germline V gives CDR1 MDHEN, CDR2 SYDVKM. CDR3 amino acids: CASVSQGGGRNQPQHF. For the CDR3, the DNA is TGTGCCAGCGTATCCCAGGGTGGGGGTCGCAATCAGCCCCAGCATTTT.

This clone appeared a few times. The V gene is TRBV10-3, the J gene TRBJ1-4; 7 bases map to TRBD1. There are 14 residues in the CDR3. J gave up 8 bases and V 8 bases, and 11 bases lay outside the gene matches. Germline V gene data show CDR1 as ENHRY and CDR2 as SYGVKD. In nucleotides, the CDR3 is TGTGCCATCGGCTATGGAGGGGGCGAGGAAAAACTGTTTTTT. It encodes CAIGYGGGEEKLFF.

This clone was picked up many times. This chain uses TRBV18 with TRBJ2-7, with D unresolved. The germline CDR1 and CDR2 sequences are KGHSH and LQKENI. The CDR3 loop spans 12 amino acids. The V end lost 4 bases, the J end lost 3 bases, and 7 bases lay between the germline ends. The CDR3 DNA sequence: TGTGCCAGCTCACGGATGAACTACGAGCAGTACTTC. Amino acids: CASSRMNYEQYF.

This sequence joins TRBV5-4 and TRBJ2-7; D is possibly TRBD2 (6 bases). The CDR3 spans 14 residues. V was shortened by 5 bases and J by 5 bases, with 17 bases between the two germline ends. Per the germline V gene, CDR1 is SGHNT and CDR2 is YYREEE (reference sequence). The CDR3 DNA follows: TGTGCCAGCAGGAGGGACGCGGGAAGCGACGAGCAGTACTTC. This sequence encodes CASRRDAGSDEQYF.

The J gene is TRBJ2-5, the V gene TRBV11-3; TRBD1 aligns across 7 bases. The germline CDR1 and CDR2 sequences are SGHNT and YENEEA. Trimming removed 1 base from V and 2 bases from J; junction bases left unmatched: 10. The CDR3 covers 17 residues. The CDR3 bases are TGTGCCAGCAGCTTAGGACAGGGCACAGACCGTCAAGAGACCCAGTACTTC. Its protein product is CASSLGQGTDRQETQYF.

This clone was recorded a few times. This chain joins TRBV4-2 and TRBJ1-5, with D unresolved. Deletions cut 5 bases from V and 4 bases from J, with 15 bases between. Germline assignment: CDR1 LGHNA and CDR2 YNFKEQ. The CDR3 is made up of 15 amino acids. The CDR3 nucleotides read TGTGCCAGCAGCTTGGGTCAGACGCTGAATCAGCCCCAGCATTTT. It translates to CASSLGQTLNQPQHF.

The chain employs TRBV4-1 and TRBJ1-5; 7 bases agree with TRBD1. Germline values: CDR1 MGHRA, CDR2 YSYEKL. The CDR3 is 15 amino acids. V was clipped by 1 base and J by 0 bases; unmatched bases: 0. The CDR3 reads CASSQAGGSNQPQHF. The DNA for the CDR3 is TGCGCCAGCAGCCAAGCAGGGGGTAGCAATCAGCCCCAGCATTTT.

V gene TRBV4-1 combines with J gene TRBJ2-7, with D maybe TRBD1 (5 bases). Germline assignment: CDR1 MGHRA and CDR2 YSYEKL. CDR3 length equals 16 residues. Deletions cut 0 bases from V and 2 bases from J, with 14 bases between. CDR3 DNA: TGCGCCAGCAGCCAAGATTACTCAGCAGGGACCTACGAGCAGTACTTC. Translation gives CASSQDYSAGTYEQYF.

The table lists this clone with a count of one. The V and J genes are TRBV7-2 and TRBJ2-4; maybe TRBD1 (5 bases). CDR1 and CDR2 from the germline V gene are SGHTA and FQGNSA. There are 16 residues in the CDR3. The V gene lost 7 bases and the J gene lost 0 bases, with 16 bases spanning the gap. CDR3 sequence: CASMGKGPVAKNIQYF. Written as DNA, the CDR3 is TGTGCCAGCATGGGGAAGGGGCCAGTAGCCAAAAACATTCAGTACTTC.

The genes are TRBV7-2 and TRBJ2-3; 9 bases align to TRBD2. Germline loops: CDR1 SGHTA, CDR2 FQGNSA. The CDR3 sequence is 17 residues long. Trimming removed 4 bases from V and 6 bases from J; junction bases left unmatched: 14. CDR3 protein: CASSSMGLAGKSDTQYF. The CDR3 region has the DNA TGTGCCAGCAGCTCTATGGGGCTAGCGGGAAAGTCCGATACGCAGTATTTT.

The rearrangement joins TRBV5-1 to TRBJ2-3; 15 nucleotides match TRBD2. V gave up 4 bases and J gave up 0 bases; unmatched junction bases: 6. CDR3 length: 18 residues. Germline assignment: CDR1 SGHRS and CDR2 YFSETQ. The CDR3 sequence: CASSHGGLAGGSTDTQYF. For the CDR3, the DNA is TGCGCCAGCAGCCACGGAGGACTAGCGGGAGGGAGCACAGATACGCAGTATTTT. Variable domain in full (rest from reference TRBV5-1 and TRBJ2-3): KAGVTQTPRYLIKTRGQQVTLSCSPISGHRSVSWYQQTPGQGLQFLFEYFSETQRNKGNFPGRFSGRQFSNSRSEMNVSTLELGDSALYLCASSHGGLAGGSTDTQYFGPGTRLTVL.

The V gene is TRBV7-3, the J gene TRBJ1-2; D is unclear. The V and J ends lost 2 bases and 0 bases respectively, with 13 bases between them. The germline V gene has CDR1 SGHTA and CDR2 FQGTGA. This CDR3 has 16 residues. The CDR3 is CASSLGFASSNYGYTF. The CDR3, as DNA: TGTGCCAGCAGCTTAGGTTTCGCGTCATCTAACTATGGCTACACCTTC.